These 2 T cell receptor beta chains came from one sample sequenced in a study of tumor-infiltrating lymphocytes in primary liver carcinoma. Scientists recovered RNA and DNA together from about 20-30 mg of unsorted bulk tissue. Priming with a constant-region primer yielded TCR beta cDNA from around 0.45 ug total RNA. Modified slightly, ARM-PCR produced TCR beta libraries over three nested multiplex PCR rounds. TRBV1-TRBV30 forward primers and a C-beta reverse primer were used in the first two PCR rounds, which each ran for about 10 cycles. Each CDR3 protein is one row after TCRdb ran MiXCR on the multiplex PCR reads. The sample carries some 95,000 distinct CDR3 sequences, about 70% recorded once. Sequencing input: tumor-adjacent normal liver tissue. The receptors shown here come from a man aged 40-50 years with primary liver carcinoma and hepatitis B virus infection.

The J gene is TRBJ2-7, the V gene TRBV29-1, with D possibly being TRBD2 (5 bases). Germline V gene sequence: CDR1 SQVTM, CDR2 ANQGSEA. This CDR3 is built from 15 residues. CDR3 protein: CSVEDEGRAGLEQYV. In nucleotides, the CDR3 is TGTAGCGTTGAAGATGAGGGAAGGGCTGGCCTAGAACAGTACGTC.

Of note for this clonotype: Given a much more abundant clone one base away, this may be a read error. As the CDR3 is not closed by the conserved phenylalanine or tryptophan, this likely results from a read error. CDR3 region: CAWSRQGARETQYL. The DNA of the CDR3 is TGTGCCTGGAGTCGACAGGGGGCGCGAGAGACCCAGTACCTC. This chain joins TRBV30 and TRBJ2-5, with 10 positions matching TRBD1. The CDR3 has 14 amino acids. CDR1 and CDR2 from the germline V gene are GTSNPN and SVGIG (reference sequence). V gave up 2 bases and J gave up 4 bases; unmatched junction bases: 4.